The subject of this entry is one T cell receptor (beta chain). Its antigen target is currently unknown. Base quality data are lacking; no much larger clone is found one base away. An Illumina MiSeq was used to sequence the TCRbeta libraries, yielding an average of roughly 41,000 productive templates per sample. The immunoSEQ assay, which uses multiplex PCR amplification, was used to generate TCRbeta CDR3 libraries. In the authors' own workflow: Repertoire diversity was calculated as previously defined, and values close to 0 indicated extremely monoclonal samples. Entries here come from immuneACCESS through TCRdb and include only in-frame sequences with V and J called. Some clones fail to appear in such tables; in the studies checked, an unresolved V gene covers under half of the shortfall, and the cause of the remainder is unknown. That table is the source of V, J and clone size, and D and trimming were worked out from the DNA. Counted in this sample were about 42,000 clones; 80% to 85% of them appeared once. Approximately 0.43% of the sample rests with the top ten.

The sample is drawn from a study of STAT3 mutations in large granular lymphocyte leukemia (dated by TCRdb to about 2019). Study-wide context: About half of the T-LGLL patients who underwent longitudinal sequencing carried canonical activating STAT3 mutations. From an initial cohort of 200 to 250 LGL patients, under 20 representative T-LGLL cases were chosen for longitudinal sequencing of TCRbeta and STAT3. On average, sequencing was done at under 5 time points per patient, with the number of samplings ranging from 2 to 8. To reconstruct clonal hierarchy and dynamics, serial deep sequencing of TCRbeta CDR3 and STAT3 was performed in patients with T-cell large granular lymphocyte leukemia. Two patients with natural killer LGL leukemia were also sequenced longitudinally as controls within the study. Over half of the T-LGLL patients were given one or more immunosuppressive therapy regimens, and 40% of the treated patients had a hematologic response.

The same DNA, extracted from blood mononuclear cells, served for both TCR sequencing and STAT3 sequencing. General conclusions and limits of the study: Because no samples were available when a clone first appeared, clonal expansion had to be inferred from samplings taken at other points. The burden of the dominant TCR clone was higher than the STAT3 mutant burden in several patients, which suggests that the STAT3 mutation arose secondarily inside a clone that had already expanded. The linking of therapy response to changes in TCR clonal burden was complicated by variable intervals between samplings and differing treatment regimens. TCR clonotype switching after therapy was observed in about 35% of the 18 patients, and all newly emerging clones were found to be STAT3 wild type. All T-LGLL patients had at least one immunodominant TCRbeta clonotype, and roughly half had multiple immunodominant subclonotypes. Persisting codominant clonotypes in some patients meant a small but highly pathogenic clone may have been missed.

Sample: PBMCs. The origin of this receptor is a human donor with T large granular lymphocyte leukemia. Some clones in this sample may be carry-over from other donors' samples.

The sequenced DNA: TGTGCCAGTAGTATTTGGGGGGAGACTGAAGCTTTCTTT. This translates into CASSIWGETEAFF. The chain is encoded by TRBV19 joined to TRBJ1-1; D gene: possibly TRBD1, on 5 matching bases. Per the germline V gene (reference sequence), LNHDA is the CDR1 and SQIVND is the CDR2. CDR3 length: 13 amino acids, cysteine to phenylalanine. Of all the DNA, just the CDR3 is kept, 39 bases in frame from base 1. V sheds 3 bases and J sheds 5 bases, leaving 10 bases between their ends.